Shown below are 31 T cell receptor beta chains from a single sample sequenced in a study of identical twins. MiXCR, run by TCRdb on the 5' RACE reads, gives a single entry per CDR3 protein. The sample yields about 150,000 distinct CDR3 sequences, around 3.5% seen once. Source material: memory T cells sorted from blood. These receptors all come from a man younger than 35 in good health.

At least ten counts were recorded for this clonotype. V gene TRBV5-4 combines with J gene TRBJ2-5; tentatively, D is TRBD2 (6 bases). Trimming took 1 base from V and 5 from J, leaving 12 bases between them. This CDR3 region has 14 residues. Germline loops: CDR1 SGHNT, CDR2 YYREEE (reference sequence). The CDR3 DNA follows: TGTGCCAGCAGCTTGCCTAGCGAGTTGGAGACCCAGTACTTC. The encoded protein is CASSLPSELETQYF.

This clonotype was counted many times. The rearrangement joins TRBV11-1 to TRBJ2-1; 9 positions agree with TRBD1. V dropped 4 bases and J dropped 8; count of bases not matched to a gene: 6. The CDR3 runs to 14 residues. Germline V gene lookup returns CDR1 SGHAT and CDR2 FQDESV (reference sequence). The CDR3 protein is CASSSGTGPHEQFF. The CDR3 region has the DNA TGTGCCAGCAGCTCCGGGACAGGGCCCCATGAGCAGTTCTTC.

This clonotype was recorded at least ten times. The chain uses TRBV20-1 and TRBJ2-5; D call uncertain. This CDR3 spans 13 amino acids. Per germline, CDR1 DFQATT and CDR2 SNEGSKA (reference sequence). The ends were cut back, 1 base at V and 5 bases at J, with 11 bases in the middle. DNA of the CDR3: TGCAGTGCTAGAGCCGAGATTGGCGAGACCCAGTACTTC. This codes for CSARAEIGETQYF.

In this sample, this clonotype turned up many times. The rearrangement uses TRBV2 and TRBJ2-7; unclear D gene. Germline CDR1 SNHLY, CDR2 FYNNEI. The V and J ends lost 5 bases and 2 bases respectively, with 7 bases between them. The CDR3 contains 12 residues. CDR3 nucleotide sequence: TGTGCCAGCAGTTATAGTGCCTACGAGCAGTACGTC. This sequence encodes CASSYSAYEQYV.

This clonotype was seen many times. The rearrangement joins TRBV6-1 to TRBJ2-7; perhaps TRBD1 as D (5 bases). In germline, CDR1 is MNHNS, CDR2 SASEGT. The CDR3 contains 13 residues. With 5 bases removed from V and 6 bases from J, the gap between germline ends came to 14 bases. The CDR3 protein is CASSRTWGGEQYF. CDR3 sequence (DNA): TGTGCCAGCAGTCGCACATGGGGCGGCGAGCAGTACTTC.

This clonotype has a count of ten or more. V gene TRBV7-6 combines with J gene TRBJ1-5, with D possibly being TRBD1 (5 bases). V was pared by 5 bases and J by 4 bases, with 18 bases between. The CDR3 consists of 16 residues. Germline V gives CDR1 SGHVS, CDR2 FNYEAQ. As DNA, the CDR3 is TGTGCCAGCAGCCCTTCCCCGACAGTCTATAATCAGCCCCAGCATTTT. Translation: CASSPSPTVYNQPQHF. The whole variable domain, filled in from reference TRBV7-6 and TRBJ1-5, reads GAGVSQSPRYKVTKRGQDVALRCDPISGHVSLYWYRQALGQGPEFLTYFNYEAQQDKSGLPNDRFSAERPEGSISTLTIQRTEQRDSAMYRCASSPSPTVYNQPQHFGDGTRLSIL.

In this sample, this clonotype turned up many times. This chain links TRBV10-3 with TRBJ2-1; 10 bases are a match to TRBD1. Germline V gives CDR1 ENHRY, CDR2 SYGVKD. The CDR3 sequence is 15 residues long. V dropped 10 bases and J dropped 10; count of bases not matched to a gene: 16. The CDR3 DNA sequence: TGTGCCAGCAGCGAAGCGGGACAGGGGAAATCGGAGCAGTTCTTC. It translates to CASSEAGQGKSEQFF.

This clonotype was counted at least ten times. The chain combines TRBV29-1 with TRBJ1-2; D is uncertain. V shed 4 bases and J shed 2 bases, with 8 bases lying between them. CDR3 length: 12 amino acids. CDR1 is SQVTM and CDR2 is ANQGSEA in the germline V gene. The CDR3 bases are TGCAGCGTTGGGGTATTAAACTATGGCTACACCTTC. Translating gives CSVGVLNYGYTF.

This clonotype was detected ten times or more. The chain has TRBV2 and TRBJ2-1, with 9 bases identical to TRBD2. The CDR3 has 16 residues. V shed 3 bases, J shed 2 bases, and the junction held 5 bases outside the gene matches. Germline loops: CDR1 SNHLY, CDR2 FYNNEI. In DNA, the CDR3 is TGTGCCAGCAGTGAGGGGGGACTAGCCCCCTACAATGAGCAGTTCTTC. This codes for CASSEGGLAPYNEQFF.

Concerning this clonotype: This may arise from a read error, as a much more abundant clone is one base away. The conserved phenylalanine or tryptophan normally closing the CDR3 is absent here, so this likely arose from a read error. The chain carries TRBV5-1 and TRBJ2-1; 7 bases are a match to TRBD2. Losses at the gene ends were 0 bases for V and 6 bases for J; bases not matched to a gene: 6. Germline CDR1 and CDR2: SGHRS and YFSETQ. The CDR3 runs 15 residues. In DNA, the CDR3 is TGCGCCAGCAGCTTGGGTAGCGCGGGGGTCAATGAGCAGTTCATC. It is translated as CASSLGSAGVNEQFI.

This clonotype was detected ten times or more. The chain couples TRBV20-1 to TRBJ1-1; D is unresolved. From germline, CDR1 is DFQATT and CDR2 SNEGSKA (reference sequence). The CDR3 totals 17 residues. V was clipped by 0 bases and J by 3 bases, with 20 bases between them. In DNA form, the CDR3 reads TGCAGTGCTAGAGATCACCTTCGGGGAGGGTCGGACACTGAAGCTTTCTTT. Amino acids: CSARDHLRGGSDTEAFF.

This clonotype has at least ten counts. The V and J genes are TRBV6-1 and TRBJ2-7; D is unresolved. The CDR3 consists of 13 residues. Germline loops: CDR1 MNHNS, CDR2 SASEGT. Trimming stripped 4 bases from V and 2 bases from J, with 9 bases between. CDR3 amino acids: CASSVHGAYEQYV. CDR3 nucleotide sequence: TGTGCCAGCAGTGTCCACGGAGCCTACGAGCAGTACGTC.

This clonotype was seen repeatedly, ten times or more. The chain has TRBV4-2 and TRBJ2-1, with TRBD2 matching over 9 bases. Looked up from germline, CDR1 is LGHNA and CDR2 is YNFKEQ. CDR3 length: 16 residues. With V trimmed by 5 bases and J by 4 bases, 9 bases remained unmatched. CDR3 sequence: CASSVLAGGIYNEQFF. Here the CDR3 DNA reads TGTGCCAGCAGCGTGCTCGCGGGAGGGATTTACAATGAGCAGTTCTTC.

This clonotype came up a few times. The chain employs TRBV18 and TRBJ1-4; TRBD1 agrees at 9 bases. V shed 5 bases and J 3 bases; nucleotides not matched to a gene: 4. The CDR3 consists of 15 residues. Germline lookup yields CDR1 KGHSH and CDR2 LQKENI. The CDR3 DNA reads as TGTGCCAGCTCATCTGACAGGGGGTCTAATGAAAAACTGTTTTTT. It translates to CASSSDRGSNEKLFF.

This clonotype was detected ten times or more. This chain joins TRBV29-1 and TRBJ2-3; 8 bases fit TRBD2. The CDR3 consists of 13 residues. Germline V gives CDR1 SQVTM, CDR2 ANQGSEA. V dropped 0 bases and J dropped 9; count of bases not matched to a gene: 5. CDR3 sequence reads: CSVEDSGGRTQYF. Here the CDR3 DNA reads TGCAGCGTTGAAGATTCGGGCGGGAGGACGCAGTATTTT.

In its sample, this clonotype was seen a few times. This rearrangement joins TRBV18 to TRBJ2-1; maybe TRBD2 (5 bases). Trimming removed 1 base at V and 6 bases at J, with 10 bases between. CDR1 and CDR2 (germline): KGHSH, LQKENI. This CDR3 contains 14 residues. The CDR3 reads CASSPQVSGNEQFF. CDR3 sequence (DNA): TGTGCCAGCTCACCACAAGTCAGCGGCAATGAGCAGTTCTTC.

This clonotype occurred many times. The rearrangement links TRBV6-1 to TRBJ2-7; D gene unclear. The germline V gene has CDR1 MNHNS and CDR2 SASEGT. Between the trimmed V and J ends, which lost 4 bases and 5 bases, there was a span of 3 bases. This CDR3 contains 10 residues. For the CDR3, the DNA is TGTGCCAGCAGTGTTAACGAGCAGTACTTC. Its translation is CASSVNEQYF.

In this sample, this clonotype turned up many times. V gene TRBV6-1 combines with J gene TRBJ1-3; D gene ambiguous. Germline V gene data show CDR1 as MNHNS and CDR2 as SASEGT. The CDR3 length is 14 residues. Trimming stripped 6 bases from V and 4 bases from J, with 13 bases between. The CDR3 nucleotides read TGTGCCAGCAGGGCAGGCCAGGCCGGAAACACCATATATTTT. Encoded protein: CASRAGQAGNTIYF.

Many counts were recorded for this clonotype. The chain has TRBV29-1 and TRBJ2-2; no clear D gene. CDR1 and CDR2 (germline): SQVTM, ANQGSEA. Deletions cut 6 bases from V and 5 bases from J, with 7 bases between. The CDR3 is 11 residues long. The CDR3 here is CSVLTTGELFF. CDR3 DNA sequence: TGCAGCGTCCTAACGACCGGGGAGCTGTTTTTT.

A remark on this clonotype: Given the absence of the conserved phenylalanine or tryptophan at the CDR3 end, a read error is likely. The chain combines TRBV23-1 with TRBJ2-3, with 11 nucleotides matching TRBD1. TRBV23-1 has ORF status, its function being uncertain. The CDR3 has 17 residues. With 5 bases clipped from V and 11 bases from J, the junction kept 18 bases outside the gene matches. DNA for the CDR3: TGCGCCAGCAGTAGGACATCCGGGACAGGGGGAATCGGGAGGCAGTATTGT. Protein sequence: CASSRTSGTGGIGRQYC.

This clonotype was observed many times. J is TRBJ2-2 and V is TRBV20-1; 16 bases are shared with TRBD2. The CDR3 has 20 amino acids. V was pared by 3 bases and J by 1 base, with 11 bases of the junction left unmatched. The germline V gene has CDR1 DFQATT and CDR2 SNEGSKA (reference sequence). The CDR3 nucleotides read TGCAGTGCTAGGGTAGACAGGGGACTAGCGGGAGGGCTGAACACCGGGGAGCTGTTTTTT. This translates into CSARVDRGLAGGLNTGELFF.

This clonotype came up many times. CDR3 loop: CASARGLGTEAFF. DNA for the CDR3: TGTGCCAGCGCCAGGGGGCTAGGGACTGAAGCTTTCTTT. The gene calls are TRBV28 and TRBJ1-1; 8 bases are a match to TRBD1. The CDR3 runs 13 residues. Germline V lookup: CDR1 MDHEN, CDR2 SYDVKM. J lost 5 bases, V lost 8 bases, and 7 bases had no gene match.

This clonotype occurred many times. CDR3 coding DNA: TGTGCCTCAAAACCGGGACGGGAGAACACTGAAGCTTTCTTT. It is translated as CASKPGRENTEAFF. The gene calls are TRBV10-3 and TRBJ1-1, with D possibly being TRBD1 (5 bases). The germline V gene has CDR1 ENHRY and CDR2 SYGVKD. The CDR3 spans 14 residues. The V gene lost 11 bases and the J gene lost 1 base, with 17 bases spanning the gap.

This clonotype was counted ten times or more. This chain uses TRBV5-6 with TRBJ2-5; the D is unclear. The germline V gene has CDR1 SGHDT and CDR2 YYEEEE. The ends were cut back, 0 bases at V and 4 bases at J, with 13 bases in the middle. The CDR3 has 15 residues. The CDR3 DNA reads TGTGCCAGCAGCTTGGGACTTATAGCCAGAGAGACCCAGTACTTC. It is translated as CASSLGLIARETQYF.

This clonotype was observed at least ten times. This rearrangement joins TRBV7-6 to TRBJ2-5; D is perhaps TRBD1 or TRBD2 (5 bases each). V gave up 4 bases and J gave up 8 bases, with 11 bases separating them. CDR3 length: 12 residues. The germline V gene has CDR1 SGHVS and CDR2 FNYEAQ. CDR3 sequence reads: CASSSPGQTQYF. CDR3 in DNA: TGTGCCAGCAGCTCGCCGGGGCAAACCCAGTACTTC.

This clonotype showed up just a few times. The chain recombines TRBV1 with TRBJ2-1; whether TRBD2, the table's D call, matches the DNA was not checked. TRBV1 has pseudogene status. This CDR3 is 16 amino acids long. The CDR3 loop reads CTSSRLAGGKVDEQFF. CDR3 nucleotide sequence: TGCACCAGCAGCCGGTTAGCGGGAGGAAAGGTAGATGAGCAGTTCTTC.

A word on this clonotype: Lacking the conserved final phenylalanine or tryptophan, this CDR3 likely reflects a read error. The chain couples TRBV5-1 to TRBJ2-3, with no clear D. CDR3 length: 14 amino acids. Deletions cut 3 bases from V and 0 bases from J, with 8 bases between. Germline lookup yields CDR1 SGHRS and CDR2 YFSETQ. The CDR3 DNA reads TGCGCCAGCAGCTCGAAATTAAGCACAGATACGCAGTATAAA. Translation gives CASSSKLSTDTQYK.

This clonotype was picked up many times. The rearrangement joins TRBV29-1 to TRBJ1-3; D gene unclear. V lost 5 bases, J lost 0 bases, and 11 bases lay in between. The length of the CDR3 is 14 residues. Germline V gene data show CDR1 as SQVTM and CDR2 as ANQGSEA. This CDR3 reads CSVSATSSGNTIYF. DNA for the CDR3: TGCAGCGTTTCGGCCACGAGCTCTGGAAACACCATATATTTT.

This clonotype was counted many times. The chain combines TRBV4-3 with TRBJ2-1, with unresolved D. Trimming pared 0 bases from V and 6 bases from J, leaving 12 bases between. This CDR3 is built from 15 residues. Looked up from germline, CDR1 is LGHNA and CDR2 is YSLEER. The CDR3 nucleotides read TGCGCCAGCAGCCAAGATCAAGGCGCAGCCAATGAGCAGTTCTTC. Translation gives CASSQDQGAANEQFF.

This clonotype was seen more than once but under ten times. V gene TRBV10-2 combines with J gene TRBJ2-3, with D possibly matching TRBD1 (6 bases). The CDR3 extends over 13 amino acids. V gave up 6 bases and J gave up 5 bases, with 12 bases separating them. Germline lookup yields CDR1 WSHSY and CDR2 SAAADI. The CDR3 DNA sequence: TGCGCCAGCAGACCCGGACAGCGAGATACGCAGTATTTT. It specifies CASRPGQRDTQYF.

This sequence joins TRBV4-3 and TRBJ1-1, with a tentative D call TRBD1 (5 bases). Trimming removed 0 bases at V and 6 bases at J, with 11 bases between. The CDR3 has 14 residues. Germline V gene lookup returns CDR1 LGHNA and CDR2 YSLEER. DNA of the CDR3: TGCGCCAGCAGCCAAGAGGGGGGGAATTCTGAAGCTTTCTTT. The encoded protein is CASSQEGGNSEAFF.